The 7 T cell receptor beta chains below were found in one sample sequenced in a study of cytomegalovirus exposure and HLA in healthy donors (dated by TCRdb to about 2017). The library was made by the immunoSEQ multiplex PCR assay. A mixture of 60 forward primers for TCR Vbeta segments and 13 reverse primers for TCR Jbeta segments was used in the multiplex PCR. TCRdb carries this immuneACCESS record with in-frame sequences only. Its versions omit some clonotypes, under half of them owing to an unresolved V gene in the studies checked, with the rest unexplained. The sample contains around 110,000 clones, around 81% of them found a single time. Of the sample, roughly 3.9% falls within the top ten clones. Sequencing was performed on PBMCs. These receptors originate from a woman aged 25 to 39 in good health and CMV-seronegative.

The chain joins TRBV28 to TRBJ1-2, with D perhaps TRBD1 (6 bases). The CDR3 totals 14 residues. With 6 bases removed from V and 3 bases from J, the gap between germline ends came to 14 bases. Germline-derived CDR1 and CDR2 are MDHEN and SYDVKM. CDR3 loop: CASSLVGGHYGYTF. In nucleotides, the CDR3 is TGTGCCAGCAGCCTCGTCGGGGGGCACTATGGCTACACCTTC.

This chain links TRBV30 with TRBJ2-7; 9 nucleotides align to TRBD1. Germline lookup yields CDR1 GTSNPN and CDR2 SVGIG (reference sequence). After removal of 5 bases from V and 0 bases from J, the junction contained 2 bases not matched to a gene. The CDR3 is made up of 13 amino acids. The CDR3 coding sequence is TGTGCCTGGGGGGGACAGGGCTCCTACGAGCAGTACTTC. This gives the protein CAWGGQGSYEQYF.

The V call is TRBV19, the J call TRBJ2-7; 13 bases match TRBD2. Germline V gene lookup returns CDR1 LNHDA and CDR2 SQIVND (reference sequence). The CDR3 is 18 amino acids. With 0 bases clipped from V and 2 bases from J, the junction kept 7 bases outside the gene matches. The CDR3 DNA is TGTGCCAGTAGTATAGATGCCTCCGGGACTAGCGGGACCTACGAGCAGTACTTC. Residues: CASSIDASGTSGTYEQYF.

V is TRBV30 and J is TRBJ2-5; D is possibly TRBD1 (5 bases). This CDR3 spans 12 amino acids. V dropped 1 base and J dropped 2 bases, with 5 bases sitting between them. Germline assignment: CDR1 GTSNPN and CDR2 SVGIG (reference sequence). The CDR3 protein is CAWSGQQETQYF. The CDR3 nucleotides read TGTGCCTGGAGTGGACAGCAAGAGACCCAGTACTTC.

This clone came up a few times. The chain has TRBV19 and TRBJ2-7; possibly TRBD2 for D (6 bases). CDR3 length: 15 residues. Trimming took off 5 bases at V and 3 bases at J, with 17 bases between the two ends. In germline, CDR1 is LNHDA, CDR2 SQIVND (reference sequence). The CDR3 nucleotides read TGTGCCAGTAGTGTCCGGGACTCGGGAGTCTACGAGCAGTACTTC. It translates to CASSVRDSGVYEQYF.

This chain connects TRBV6-1 to TRBJ2-7; D possibly corresponds to TRBD2 (6 bases). Trimming cost V 5 bases and J 3 bases, with 14 bases left between them. This CDR3 is 14 amino acids long. Germline-derived CDR1 and CDR2 are MNHNS and SASEGT. The CDR3, as DNA: TGTGCCAGCAGTCTTCAGGGAGGCGGCTACGAGCAGTACTTC. This codes for CASSLQGGGYEQYF.

The gene calls are TRBV9 and TRBJ2-1, with 7 nucleotides matching TRBD1. The CDR3 has 14 amino acids. The V gene's germline CDR1 is SGDLS and CDR2 YYNGEE. Trimming at V came to 3 bases and at J to 8 bases, leaving 8 bases not matched to a gene. The CDR3 here is CASSARQGIDEQFF. The DNA for the CDR3 is TGTGCCAGCAGCGCGCGACAGGGTATCGATGAGCAGTTCTTC.